These T cell receptor beta chains were read from a single sample in a study of identical twins. TCRdb re-derived calls from the 5' RACE reads in MiXCR, one entry per CDR3 protein. The sample includes around 550,000 distinct CDR3 sequences, over 12% seen only once; the top ten take about 0.47%. This sample was also put to use in a study of yellow fever vaccine responses in identical twins.

The sequencing sample was made of CD4+ T cells sorted from blood. These receptors originate from a woman aged 18-29 years in good health. The CDR3 runs from the conserved cysteine through the conserved F or W. The D gene is left open where the match is weak. Expanded clones get a size class; other rows say once, few or many, or leave the size out.

>TRBJ1-2|16|few|TRBV28|NA
TGTGCCAGCAGTTTACAGGCCCTTGAAGCTAACTATGGCTACACCTTC
CASSLQALEANYGYTF
>TRBJ2-3|15|NA|TRBV20-1|TRBD2
TGCAGTGCTATCACTAGCGGGGGGGCCTGGGATACGCAGTATTTT
CSAITSGGAWDTQYF
>TRBJ2-5|13|few|TRBV15|NA
TGTGCCACCAGCAGAAGACAGAAAGAGACCCAGTACTTC
CATSRRQKETQYF
>TRBJ2-3|17|few|TRBV18|NA
TGTGCCAGCTCACCCCCTAGGGGGGGGGAAAGCACAGATACGCAGTATTTT
CASSPPRGGESTDTQYF
>TRBJ2-7|14|few|TRBV11-3|NA
TGTGCCAGCAGCTTAGAACCGTCGAGCTACGAGCAGTACTTC
CASSLEPSSYEQYF
>TRBJ2-2|16|NA|TRBV6-5|NA
TGTGCCAGCAGTTCACCCTCTCAGCGGTCCCACGGGGAGCTGTTTTTT
CASSSPSQRSHGELFF
>TRBJ1-2|14|few|TRBV7-9|NA
TGTGCCAGCAGCCAAGCCTTGGCCTACTATGGCTACACCTTC
CASSQALAYYGYTF
>TRBJ2-1|13|few|TRBV20-1|NA
TGCAGTGCTAGATTCGTTGCCAACAATGAGCAGTTCTTC
CSARFVANNEQFF
>TRBJ2-5|16|NA|TRBV24-1|NA
TGTGCCACCAGTGATTTTCAGTCACTGGGGGCTGAGACCCAGTACTTC
CATSDFQSLGAETQYF
>TRBJ2-2|13|many|TRBV12-3/TRBV12-4|TRBD2
TGTGCCAGCAGGACTAGCGGGCCCGGGGAGCTGTTTTTT
CASRTSGPGELFF
>TRBJ2-7|14|many|TRBV5-1|TRBD1
TGCGCCAGCTCCCTAGGACAGGGGGCTTACGAGCAGTACTTC
CASSLGQGAYEQYF
>TRBJ2-7|14|few|TRBV7-9|NA
TGTGCCAGCAGCTTTTCACAGGTTACCTACGAGCAGTACTTC
CASSFSQVTYEQYF
>TRBJ2-5|16|few|TRBV5-1|NA
TGCGCCAGCAGCGGGGCCACGGGGCTCTACCAAGAGACCCAGTACTTC
CASSGATGLYQETQYF
>TRBJ1-1|14|NA|TRBV12-3/TRBV12-4|NA
TGTGCCAGCAGCCCAAGCGGTAGGAACACTGAAGCTTTCTTT
CASSPSGRNTEAFF
>TRBJ2-2|16|NA|TRBV5-1|TRBD2
TGCGCCAGCAGCTTGTCGGGAGCCGGGGGGACCGGGGAGCTGTTTTTT
CASSLSGAGGTGELFF
>TRBJ1-1|19|few|TRBV14|NA
TGTGCCAGCAGCCAAGAAGGTAGGCGGGGCTCCTGGCGGGACACTGAAGCTTTCTTT
CASSQEGRRGSWRDTEAFF
>TRBJ2-5|15|NA|TRBV28|NA
TGTGCCAGCAGTTTAGCAGGGACAACTCAAGAGACCCAGTACTTC
CASSLAGTTQETQYF
>TRBJ2-7|13|few|TRBV19|NA
TGTGCCAGTATGGAGGTCGGGGCCTACGAGCAGTACTTC
CASMEVGAYEQYF
>TRBJ1-5|14|NA|TRBV12-3/TRBV12-4|NA
TGTGCCAGCAGTCGGGGGGCGAGCAATCAGCCCCAGCATTTT
CASSRGASNQPQHF
>TRBJ2-1|15|few|TRBV5-1|TRBD2
TGCGCCAGCAGCCTAACTAGCGGGAGGGCCCCTGAGCAGTTCTTC
CASSLTSGRAPEQFF
>TRBJ1-1|14|NA|TRBV3-1|NA
TGTGCCAGCAGCCAACACAGGGTGAACACTGAAGCTTTCTTT
CASSQHRVNTEAFF
>TRBJ1-2|16|few|TRBV20-1|NA
TGCAGTGCTAGCACCGCTAGTGGGCGGGGTAACTATGGCTACACCTTC
CSASTASGRGNYGYTF
>TRBJ1-4|15|few|TRBV7-9|NA
TGTGCCAGCAGCTTAATCCGGAACAGCAATGAAAAACTGTTTTTT
CASSLIRNSNEKLFF
>TRBJ1-2|14|few|TRBV7-6|NA
TGTGCCAGCAGCTTAGGGTCAGGACCCTATGGCTACACCTTC
CASSLGSGPYGYTF
>TRBJ2-3|16|NA|TRBV20-1|TRBD2
TGCAGTGCCCAGACTAGCGGGAGGACCCGCACAGATACGCAGTATTTT
CSAQTSGRTRTDTQYF
>TRBJ1-2|15|NA|TRBV3-1|NA
TGTGCCAGCAGCCTATCTACAGTTCTTGTCTATGGCTACACCTTC
CASSLSTVLVYGYTF
>TRBJ2-3|15|many|TRBV24-1|NA
TGTGCCACCAGTGATTTTCCGGTTGGTAGGGATACGCAGTATTTT
CATSDFPVGRDTQYF
>TRBJ1-2|11|NA|TRBV20-1|NA
TGCAGTGCTAGAGAGTCCGCGGGCTACACCTTC
CSARESAGYTF
>TRBJ2-1|13|few|TRBV28|TRBD2
TGTGCCAGCAGGACTAGCGGGGAGTTTGAGCAGTTCTTC
CASRTSGEFEQFF
>TRBJ1-6|17|NA|TRBV11-2|NA
TGTGCCAGCAGCCCACGGCCTCTTACGGCGGGCAATTCACCCCTCCACTTT
CASSPRPLTAGNSPLHF
>TRBJ1-1|14|few|TRBV12-3/TRBV12-4|NA
TGTGCCAGCAGCGCAGGTCGACTGGGGACTGAAGCTTTCTTT
CASSAGRLGTEAFF
>TRBJ1-6|14|NA|TRBV28|NA
TGTGCCAGCAGTTTTCAGGGGCCAAAATCGCACCTCCACTTT
CASSFQGPKSHLHF
>TRBJ2-2|16|few|TRBV29-1|NA
TGCAGCGTTGAAGGGACCCCCTCCGTCGGCACCGGGGAGCTGTTTTTT
CSVEGTPSVGTGELFF
>TRBJ2-2|15|many|TRBV5-1|NA
TGCGCCAGCAGAGGTGGGGCTACGAACACCGGGGAGCTGTTTTTT
CASRGGATNTGELFF
>TRBJ1-1|12|NA|TRBV10-3|NA
TGTGCCATCAGTAAATTGTTTACTGAAGCTTTCTTT
CAISKLFTEAFF
>TRBJ2-3|16|once|TRBV18|NA
TGTGCCAGCTCACCGCTGAGAGGGGCTAGCACAGATACGCAGTATTTT
CASSPLRGASTDTQYF
>TRBJ1-4|16|NA|TRBV7-6|NA
TGTGCCAGCAGCTTTCTCTTGGCGGCAACTAATGAAAAACTGTTTTTT
CASSFLLAATNEKLFF